This entry concerns a single T cell receptor (beta chain). Its antigen is not known. The repertoire was sequenced with immunoSEQ multiplex PCR; TCRdb's copy has only in-frame clones and lacks some. The sample lists tens of thousands of clones; roughly 96% were seen once. Conventional CD4+ T cells were sorted from blood as CD25-low CD127-high cells. This sample was included in a study of regulatory and conventional T cells in RAG deficiency. Regarding the study as a whole: Patient subsets had shorter CDR3s; Omenn Treg-Tconv overlap exceeded 90%. Shannon entropy fell and Simpson indices rose in RAG-deficient patients.

These data were also filed under a second study, of regulatory T cells. Per that study: The primer mix had 52 TRBV and 13 TRBJ primers. Patient repertoires had restricted TRB V-J pairs and skewed V and J usage, most in Tregs.

The sample was CD25- CD4+ T cells sorted from blood. The clonotype originates from a human donor in good health.

CDR3 in amino acids: CASSFGDRDRDEQYF. In DNA, the CDR3 is TGCGCCAGCAGCTTTGGTGACAGGGATCGAGACGAGCAGTACTTC. The J gene is TRBJ2-7, the V gene TRBV5-1; 7 positions match TRBD1. CDR1 SGHRS and CDR2 YFSETQ come from the germline V gene. The CDR3 covers 15 residues. The junction had 10 bases not matched to a gene; V was cut back by 2 bases and J by 5 bases.